A selection of T cell receptor beta chains follows, all from one sample in a study of graft-versus-host responses after intestinal transplantation. These TCRs' antigens remain unknown. The repertoire was sequenced with immunoSEQ multiplex PCR; TCRdb's copy has only in-frame clones and lacks some. Among tens of thousands of clones, more than 85% were seen once, and the ten largest hold approximately 0.32%. The material sequenced was unstimulated CD4+ T cells sorted from spleen or lymph node cells, taken before transplant. The receptor source for this set is a human donor who was the organ donor for an intestinal transplant. CDR3s include the opening cysteine and the closing phenylalanine or tryptophan. The D gene is left open where the match is weak. Some rows have no size entry. The others give once, few or many, or a class for an expanded clone.

DNA	CDR3	V	J	D	size
TGTGCCACCCAAAATCCCGCAGGGCGAGAGGCCCAGTACTTC	CATQNPAGREAQYF	TRBV25-1	TRBJ2-5	NA	NA
TGTGCCAGCAGTTTACCCGACAGCGAGGGGGCTGAAGCTTTCTTT	CASSLPDSEGAEAFF	TRBV28	TRBJ1-1	NA	NA
TGTGCCAGCAGCCCCGCCGGGACTAGCGGGGGGGCGTTCTGGGAGCAGTTCTTC	CASSPAGTSGGAFWEQFF	TRBV11-3	TRBJ2-1	TRBD2	NA
TGTGCCAGCAATGAGGGAGAGTACAATGAGCAGTTCTTC	CASNEGEYNEQFF	TRBV7-9	TRBJ2-1	NA	few
TGTGCCAGCAGCTCCCAGTTGGAGCGGGATTTTTACGAGCAGTACTTC	CASSSQLERDFYEQYF	TRBV7-2	TRBJ2-7	TRBD2	NA
TGTGCCAGTAGAATCAGCGGGAGCGGGGATGAGCAGTTCTTC	CASRISGSGDEQFF	TRBV19	TRBJ2-1	TRBD2	NA
TGTGCCAGCAGCTTGGAGGCGGGGGCTCAGCCCCAGCATTTT	CASSLEAGAQPQHF	TRBV11-2	TRBJ1-5	NA	NA
TGCGCCAGCAGCACGGGACAGGGTCACGAGCAGTACTTC	CASSTGQGHEQYF	TRBV5-1	TRBJ2-7	TRBD1	NA
TGTGCCAGCAGTGACTCGAGTACTAGCGCGGATACGCAGTATTTT	CASSDSSTSADTQYF	TRBV6-4	TRBJ2-3	TRBD2	NA
TGTGCCATCAGGGGGACACAAGCTGAAGCTTTCTTT	CAIRGTQAEAFF	TRBV10-3	TRBJ1-1	NA	NA
TGTGCCACCAGCAGAGAGGGACAGGGGGTCTACGAGCAGTACTTC	CATSREGQGVYEQYF	TRBV15	TRBJ2-7	TRBD1	NA
TGTGCCATCAGTGACCGATCCCGTTTCCCGACAGGCGCCTATGGCTACACCTTC	CAISDRSRFPTGAYGYTF	TRBV10-3	TRBJ1-2	NA	NA
TGTGCCAGCAGCATCGACACTTACACCTACAATGAGCAGTTCTTC	CASSIDTYTYNEQFF	TRBV5-4	TRBJ2-1	NA	NA
TGTGCCAGCAGCCGGCGGGAGTGGTATGACGACCCAGATACGCAGTATTTT	CASSRREWYDDPDTQYF	TRBV7-2	TRBJ2-3	TRBD2	NA
TGTGCCAGCAGTGACCTAGCGGGCTACCAGTATTTT	CASSDLAGYQYF	TRBV6-6	TRBJ2-3	TRBD2	NA
TGTGCCAGCAGTGAATCCCCCGCGGGAGGAGAGACCCAGTACTTC	CASSESPAGGETQYF	TRBV25-1	TRBJ2-5	TRBD2	NA
TGTGCCAGCAGCTCGGGGAAGACCCAGTACTTC	CASSSGKTQYF	TRBV7-6	TRBJ2-5	NA	NA
TGCGCCAGCAGCCGTACCCCGGGACAGGCTGATATCCATGGCTACACCTTC	CASSRTPGQADIHGYTF	TRBV4-1	TRBJ1-2	TRBD1	NA
TGTGCCAGTAGTCCCCTCCCATTTGGGGACAGGGTCCGTTACGAGCAGTACTTC	CASSPLPFGDRVRYEQYF	TRBV19	TRBJ2-7	TRBD1	NA
TGTGCCTTGGAGGAGCATTTCAACACTGAAGCTTTCTTT	CALEEHFNTEAFF	TRBV30	TRBJ1-1	NA	once
TGTGCCATCAGTAAGGACAGAAGCTCTGGAAACACCATATATTTT	CAISKDRSSGNTIYF	TRBV10-3	TRBJ1-3	NA	NA
TGTGCCAGCAGAGCTACCGGGACAGGGGTGAACTATGGCTACACCTTC	CASRATGTGVNYGYTF	TRBV9	TRBJ1-2	TRBD1	NA
TGTGCCAGTAGTGAGGCGGGAGGTTACACTAATGAGCAGTTCTTC	CASSEAGGYTNEQFF	TRBV19	TRBJ2-1	TRBD2	NA
TGCAGCGTCTCTAGCGGGAGGGTCACAGATACGCAGTATTTT	CSVSSGRVTDTQYF	TRBV29-1	TRBJ2-3	TRBD2	NA
TGCGCCAGCAGCCGACAGGACGTACAGTATTCACCCCTCCACTTT	CASSRQDVQYSPLHF	TRBV5-1	TRBJ1-6	NA	NA
TGTGCCAGCTCACCCCAAGAAAGGAGCTCCTACGAGCAGTACTTC	CASSPQERSSYEQYF	TRBV18	TRBJ2-7	NA	NA
TGTGCCAGCAGCTCGCAGGGTCCCTCAGATACGCAGTATTTT	CASSSQGPSDTQYF	TRBV7-3	TRBJ2-3	NA	NA
TGTGCCAGCAGTCCTCCTCGGAACACTGAAGCTTTCTTT	CASSPPRNTEAFF	TRBV28	TRBJ1-1	NA	NA
TGCGCCAGCAGTTTAGAACCCGGGGAGCTGTTTTTT	CASSLEPGELFF	TRBV5-1	TRBJ2-2	NA	NA
TGCAGCGTTTTCTTATCTCGGACAGGAGAACAAGCTTTCTTT	CSVFLSRTGEQAFF	TRBV29-1	TRBJ1-1	TRBD1	few
TGTGCCAGCAGTCATCCGGGACTAGGTAATGACGAGCAGTACTTC	CASSHPGLGNDEQYF	TRBV6-1	TRBJ2-7	TRBD2	NA
TGTGCCAGCTCACCACCCGGGACAGGTACCGGGGAGCTGTTTTTT	CASSPPGTGTGELFF	TRBV18	TRBJ2-2	TRBD1	NA
TGTGCCAGCAGTCCCCCCAGCCTAACTACCTACGAGCAGTACTTC	CASSPPSLTTYEQYF	TRBV28	TRBJ2-7	NA	NA
TGTGCCAGCAGCTTAGACAGCACCGGGGAGCTGTTTTTT	CASSLDSTGELFF	TRBV7-9	TRBJ2-2	NA	NA
TGTGCCAGCAGCTTAGACAGGGTAGCTTTCTTT	CASSLDRVAFF	TRBV7-6	TRBJ1-1	NA	NA
TGTGCCAGCACTATCCGAATAGACTACGAGCAGTACTTC	CASTIRIDYEQYF	TRBV27	TRBJ2-7	NA	NA
TGTGCCAGCAGCTTCGGAGGGATCTCTGGAAACACCATATATTTT	CASSFGGISGNTIYF	TRBV7-9	TRBJ1-3	NA	NA
TGTGCCTGGCGGGGGGGCGCCACAGATACGCAGTATTTT	CAWRGGATDTQYF	TRBV30	TRBJ2-3	TRBD2	NA
TGTGCCAGCAGTGAAGCTCCCAATTCATACAATGAGCAGTTCTTC	CASSEAPNSYNEQFF	TRBV6-1	TRBJ2-1	NA	NA
TGCGCCAGCAGCTTGGTCACAGGGGGCTCAGCGGGGAACAATGAGCAGTTCTTC	CASSLVTGGSAGNNEQFF	TRBV5-1	TRBJ2-1	TRBD1	NA
TGTGCCAGCTCTCGGGGACAGGTTGCAACTAATGAAAAACTGTTTTTT	CASSRGQVATNEKLFF	TRBV18	TRBJ1-4	TRBD1	NA
TGCGCCAGCAGCCAAGTAGCGGGGGAGTCCTACGAGCAGTACTTC	CASSQVAGESYEQYF	TRBV4-1	TRBJ2-7	TRBD2	NA
TGCGCCAGCAGCTTGTTCGGACTAGCGGGAGTAGGGTCAGATACGCAGTATTTT	CASSLFGLAGVGSDTQYF	TRBV5-1	TRBJ2-3	TRBD2	NA
TGCGCCAGCAGCTTGGACGACCGCAGGGTGGCTAACTATGGCTACACCTTC	CASSLDDRRVANYGYTF	TRBV5-1	TRBJ1-2	NA	NA
TGCGCCAGCAAGGTGGAGGGTCGGAACCAGCCCCAGCATTTT	CASKVEGRNQPQHF	TRBV10-2	TRBJ1-5	NA	NA
TGTGCCAGCAGCTTAGCGCGCTCCTACAATGAGCAGTTCTTC	CASSLARSYNEQFF	TRBV13	TRBJ2-1	NA	NA
TGTGCCAGCAGTCTTGGACAGAACTATGGCTACACCTTC	CASSLGQNYGYTF	TRBV6-5	TRBJ1-2	NA	NA